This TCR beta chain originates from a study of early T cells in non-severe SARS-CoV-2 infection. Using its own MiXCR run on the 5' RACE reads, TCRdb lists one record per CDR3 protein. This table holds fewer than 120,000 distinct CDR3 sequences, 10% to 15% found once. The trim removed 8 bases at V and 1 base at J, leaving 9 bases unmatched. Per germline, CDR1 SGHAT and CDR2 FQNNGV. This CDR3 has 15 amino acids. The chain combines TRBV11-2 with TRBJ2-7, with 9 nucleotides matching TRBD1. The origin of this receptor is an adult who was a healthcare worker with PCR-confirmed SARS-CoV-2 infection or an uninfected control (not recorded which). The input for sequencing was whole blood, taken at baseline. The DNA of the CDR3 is TGTGCCAGCGCTTCAAGGGGACAGGGATCCTACGAGCAGTACTTC. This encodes CASASRGQGSYEQYF.